The following is a T cell receptor (beta chain) sequence with its context. The sample originates from a study of blood T cell repertoires in COVID-19. Across the study: From the United States, Italy and Spain came samples of acute and convalescent COVID-19.

Germline assignment: CDR1 LNHDA and CDR2 SQIVND (reference sequence). The CDR3 sequence is 11 residues long. Assay: immunoSEQ multiplex PCR; the TCRdb copy retains only in-frame clones and omits some. The sample includes approximately 160,000 clones, around 80% of them seen just once. Cohorts were based on clinical histories the participants reported. Donors in Cohort 3 who had recovered were those with two negative PCRs, healthcare professional clearance, or resolution of their symptoms. The sequence derives from a woman aged 50 to 60 who had recovered from COVID-19. The chain joins TRBV19 to TRBJ2-1; tentative D call: TRBD2 (7 bases). The sequenced sample consisted of PBMCs or T cells enriched from blood (not recorded which). CDR3 nucleotides: TGTGTCGCCCGGGGAGGGGGTGAGCAGTTCTTC. This gives the protein CVARGGGEQFF.